This T cell receptor beta chain emerged from a study of blood T cell repertoires in COVID-19. Original methodology: Amplifying reference gene primers gave estimates of nucleated cell counts. The assay was immunoSEQ multiplex PCR, and TCRdb's table has in-frame clones only and misses some. That table supplies the V and J calls and clone size; D and trimming were determined from the DNA. Among hundreds of thousands of clones listed, around 87% were seen once. The CDR3 extends over 18 amino acids. Germline assignment: CDR1 SGHTA and CDR2 FQGNSA. V shed 2 bases and J 3 bases; nucleotides not matched to a gene: 8.

The sequence derives from a man aged 55-75 years who had recovered from COVID-19. The V gene is TRBV7-2, the J gene TRBJ2-7; 15 bases map to TRBD2. Sequencing used peripheral blood. The DNA of the CDR3 is TGTGCCAGCAGCTTACGAGGACTAGCGGGGGGGCTGTTCTACGAGCAGTACTTC. Amino acids: CASSLRGLAGGLFYEQYF.